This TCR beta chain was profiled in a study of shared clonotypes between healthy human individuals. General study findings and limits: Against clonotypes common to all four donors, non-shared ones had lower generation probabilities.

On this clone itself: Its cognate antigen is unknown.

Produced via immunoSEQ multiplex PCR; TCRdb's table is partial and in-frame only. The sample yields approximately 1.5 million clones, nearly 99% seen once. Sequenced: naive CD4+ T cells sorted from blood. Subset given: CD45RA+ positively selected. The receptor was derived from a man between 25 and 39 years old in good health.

CDR3 DNA: TGTGCCTGGAGTGTCGTACCGAATTGGGGGAGGGTCACCGGGGAGCTGTTTTTT. Translating it yields CAWSVVPNWGRVTGELFF. V and J are TRBV30 and TRBJ2-2; 7 bases are a match to TRBD2. J lost 4 bases, V lost 0 bases, and 14 bases had no gene match. This CDR3 spans 18 amino acids. Germline CDR1 and CDR2: GTSNPN and SVGIG (reference sequence).